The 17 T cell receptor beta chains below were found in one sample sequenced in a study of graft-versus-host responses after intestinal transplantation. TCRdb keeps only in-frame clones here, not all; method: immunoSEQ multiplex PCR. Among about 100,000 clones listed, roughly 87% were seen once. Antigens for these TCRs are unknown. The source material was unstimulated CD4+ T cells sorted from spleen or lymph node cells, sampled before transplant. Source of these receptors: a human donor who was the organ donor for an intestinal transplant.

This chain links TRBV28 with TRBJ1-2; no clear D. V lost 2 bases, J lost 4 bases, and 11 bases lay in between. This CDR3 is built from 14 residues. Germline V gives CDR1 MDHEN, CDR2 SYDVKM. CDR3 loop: CASSLNGDFYGYTF. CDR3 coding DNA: TGTGCCAGCAGTTTAAACGGCGACTTCTATGGCTACACCTTC.

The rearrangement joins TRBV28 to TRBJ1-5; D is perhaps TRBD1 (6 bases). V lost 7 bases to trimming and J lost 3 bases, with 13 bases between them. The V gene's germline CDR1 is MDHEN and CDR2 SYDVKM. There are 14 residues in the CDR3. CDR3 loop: CASTLQGSNQPQHF. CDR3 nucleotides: TGTGCCAGCACCTTACAGGGCTCCAATCAGCCCCAGCATTTT. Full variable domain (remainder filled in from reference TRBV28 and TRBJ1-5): DVKVTQSSRYLVKRTGEKVFLECVQDMDHENMFWYRQDPGLGLRLIYFSYDVKMKEKGDIPEGYSVSREKKERFSLILESASTNQTSMYLCASTLQGSNQPQHFGDGTRLSIL.

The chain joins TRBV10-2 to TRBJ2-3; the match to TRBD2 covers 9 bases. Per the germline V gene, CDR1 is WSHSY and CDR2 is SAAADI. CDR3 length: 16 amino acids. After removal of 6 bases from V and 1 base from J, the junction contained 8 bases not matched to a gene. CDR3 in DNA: TGCGCCAGCAGGGCGGGAGTAGCGGGGGGCACAGATACGCAGTATTTT. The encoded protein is CASRAGVAGGTDTQYF.

This chain's CDR3 is CASSFWAGTYNEQFF. The CDR3 DNA is TGTGCCAGCAGTTTCTGGGCGGGGACCTACAATGAGCAGTTCTTC. The gene calls are TRBV28 and TRBJ2-1; D is possibly TRBD2 (6 bases). Germline CDR1 and CDR2: MDHEN and SYDVKM. V lost 3 bases, J lost 2 bases, and 11 bases lay in between. This CDR3 is built from 15 residues.

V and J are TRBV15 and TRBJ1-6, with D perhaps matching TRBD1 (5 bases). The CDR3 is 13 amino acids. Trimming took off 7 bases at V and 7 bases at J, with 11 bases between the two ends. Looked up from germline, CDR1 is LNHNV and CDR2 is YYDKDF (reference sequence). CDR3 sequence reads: CATTGLANSPLHF. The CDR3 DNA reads TGTGCCACCACAGGGTTGGCAAATTCACCCCTCCACTTT.

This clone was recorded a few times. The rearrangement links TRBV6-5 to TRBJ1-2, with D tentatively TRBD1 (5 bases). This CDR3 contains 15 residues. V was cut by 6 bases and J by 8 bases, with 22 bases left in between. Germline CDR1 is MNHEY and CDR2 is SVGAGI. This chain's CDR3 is CASRTLDSISEGYTF. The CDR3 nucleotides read TGTGCCAGCAGAACCCTCGACAGCATATCGGAGGGCTACACCTTC.

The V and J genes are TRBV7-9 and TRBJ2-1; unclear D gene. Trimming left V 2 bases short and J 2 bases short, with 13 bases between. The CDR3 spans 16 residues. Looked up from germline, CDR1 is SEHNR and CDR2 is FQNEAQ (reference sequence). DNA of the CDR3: TGTGCCAGCAGCTTAAGGCCCCTGCCTCCCTACAATGAGCAGTTCTTC. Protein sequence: CASSLRPLPPYNEQFF.

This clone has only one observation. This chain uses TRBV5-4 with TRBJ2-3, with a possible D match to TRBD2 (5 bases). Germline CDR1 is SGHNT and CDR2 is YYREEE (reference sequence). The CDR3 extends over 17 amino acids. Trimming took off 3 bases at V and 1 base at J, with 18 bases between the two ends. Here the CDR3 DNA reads TGTGCCAGCAGCTCCGCCGGGCAGCGGCTAGGCACAGATACGCAGTATTTT. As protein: CASSSAGQRLGTDTQYF.

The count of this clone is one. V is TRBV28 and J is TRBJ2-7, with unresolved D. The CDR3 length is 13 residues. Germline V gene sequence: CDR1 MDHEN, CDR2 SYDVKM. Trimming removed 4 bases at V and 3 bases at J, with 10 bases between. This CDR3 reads CASSSTGYYEQYF. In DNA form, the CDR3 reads TGTGCCAGCAGTTCGACTGGGTACTACGAGCAGTACTTC. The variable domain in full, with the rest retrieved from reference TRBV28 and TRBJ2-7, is DVKVTQSSRYLVKRTGEKVFLECVQDMDHENMFWYRQDPGLGLRLIYFSYDVKMKEKGDIPEGYSVSREKKERFSLILESASTNQTSMYLCASSSTGYYEQYFGPGTRLTVT.

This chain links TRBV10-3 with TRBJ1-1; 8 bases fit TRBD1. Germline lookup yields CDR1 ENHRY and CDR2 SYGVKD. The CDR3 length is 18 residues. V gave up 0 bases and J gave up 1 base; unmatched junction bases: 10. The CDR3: CAISESLTGALGNTEAFF. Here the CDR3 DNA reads TGTGCCATCAGTGAGTCTTTGACAGGGGCGCTCGGGAACACTGAAGCTTTCTTT.

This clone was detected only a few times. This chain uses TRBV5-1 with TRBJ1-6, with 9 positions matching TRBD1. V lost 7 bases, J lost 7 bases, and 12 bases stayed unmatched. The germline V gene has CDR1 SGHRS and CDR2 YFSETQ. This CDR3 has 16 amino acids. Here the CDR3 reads CASGPGQGLPNSPLHF. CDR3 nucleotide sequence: TGCGCCAGCGGTCCGGGACAGGGTCTCCCAAATTCACCCCTCCACTTT.

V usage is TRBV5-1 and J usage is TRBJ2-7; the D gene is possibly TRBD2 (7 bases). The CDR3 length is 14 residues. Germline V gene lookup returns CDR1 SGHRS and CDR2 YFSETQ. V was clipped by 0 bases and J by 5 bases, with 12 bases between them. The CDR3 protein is CASSLAQGLNEQYF. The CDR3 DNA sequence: TGCGCCAGCAGCTTGGCACAGGGACTAAACGAGCAGTACTTC.

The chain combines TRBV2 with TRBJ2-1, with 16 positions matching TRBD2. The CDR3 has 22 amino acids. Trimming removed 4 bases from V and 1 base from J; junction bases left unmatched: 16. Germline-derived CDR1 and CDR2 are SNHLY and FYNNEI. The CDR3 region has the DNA TGTGCCAGCAGTGCCGGGCTAGCGGGGGGACTAGCGGGGGGGTTGTCCTACAATGAGCAGTTCTTC. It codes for CASSAGLAGGLAGGLSYNEQFF. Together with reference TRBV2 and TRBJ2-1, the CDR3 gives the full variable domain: EPEVTQTPSHQVTQMGQEVILRCVPISNHLYFYWYRQILGQKVEFLVSFYNNEISEKSEIFDDQFSVERPDGSNFTLKIRSTKLEDSAMYFCASSAGLAGGLAGGLSYNEQFFGPGTRLTVL.

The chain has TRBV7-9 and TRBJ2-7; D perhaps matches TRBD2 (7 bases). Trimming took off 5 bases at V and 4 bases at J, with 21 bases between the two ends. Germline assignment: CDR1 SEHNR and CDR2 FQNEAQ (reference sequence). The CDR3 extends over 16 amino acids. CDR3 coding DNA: TGTGCCAGCAGCCCGTTGGGAGGGACAACCACTTACGAGCAGTACTTC. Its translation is CASSPLGGTTTYEQYF.

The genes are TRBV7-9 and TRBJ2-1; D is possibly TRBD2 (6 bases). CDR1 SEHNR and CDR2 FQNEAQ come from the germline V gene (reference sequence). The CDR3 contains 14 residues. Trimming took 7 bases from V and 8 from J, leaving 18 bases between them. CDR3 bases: TGTGCCAGCACCGTAGCGTACCCGGGAGATGAGCAGTTCTTC. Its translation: CASTVAYPGDEQFF.

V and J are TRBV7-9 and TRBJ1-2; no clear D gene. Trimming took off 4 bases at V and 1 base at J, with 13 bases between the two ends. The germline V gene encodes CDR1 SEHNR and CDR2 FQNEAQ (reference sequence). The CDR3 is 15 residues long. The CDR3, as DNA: TGTGCCAGCAGCTCGGACGGATTCCGTAACTATGGCTACACCTTC. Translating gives CASSSDGFRNYGYTF.

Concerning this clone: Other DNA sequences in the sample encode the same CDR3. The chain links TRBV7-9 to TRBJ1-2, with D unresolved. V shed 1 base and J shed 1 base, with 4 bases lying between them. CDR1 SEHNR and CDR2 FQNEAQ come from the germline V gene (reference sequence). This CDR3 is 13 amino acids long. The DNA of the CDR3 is TGTGCCAGCAGCTTAGACAGTAACTATGGCTACACCTTC. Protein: CASSLDSNYGYTF.